This section outlines one TCR beta chain sequence together with its context. The CDR3 loop spans 15 amino acids. Per the germline V gene, CDR1 is MNHNY and CDR2 is SVGAGI (reference sequence). Trimming cost V 5 bases and J 0 bases, with 11 bases left between them. This entry comes from a study of T cell clones after liver transplantation. Repertoires were generated with immunoSEQ multiplex PCR, while TCRdb's copy carries only in-frame clones and drops some. The repertoire consists of around 35,000 clones, with around 94% occurring once and the leading ten covering roughly a quarter. Sequencing was performed on CD8+ T cells from blood, taken 12 months after liver transplant. This clonotype originated in a human patient who received a liver transplant. The graft donor may have contributed some T cells. The J gene is TRBJ2-1, the V gene TRBV6-6; possible D gene TRBD2, 6 bases. The CDR3 spells CASSVAESSYNEQFF. Written as DNA, the CDR3 is TGTGCCAGCAGTGTAGCGGAGAGCTCCTACAATGAGCAGTTCTTC.